These T cell receptor beta chains were read from a single sample in a study of blood T cell repertoires in COVID-19. Assay: immunoSEQ multiplex PCR; the TCRdb copy retains only in-frame clones and omits some. The sample lists approximately 40,000 clones, around three quarters seen once, with 35% to 45% in the top ten. Sequenced input: peripheral blood. The receptors were gathered from an elderly man with active or convalescent COVID-19. Each CDR3 is given with its conserved first and last residue. The order of the fields is J gene, V gene, D gene, CDR3 DNA, CDR3 protein. D genes are given only for firm matches.

TRBJ1-2	TRBV5-5	TRBD1	TGTGCCAGCAGCCCGGAAGGGGGCTGGGGCTACACCTTC	CASSPEGGWGYTF
TRBJ2-7	TRBV10-3	TRBD1	TGTGCCATCAGTGAGTCTAAGGGACAGGGCTCTTCCTACGAGCAGTACTTC	CAISESKGQGSSYEQYF
TRBJ1-2	TRBV15	TRBD1	TGTGCCACCAGCAGAGATCGGGACAGGGTTTACTACACCTTC	CATSRDRDRVYYTF
TRBJ2-1	TRBV11-3	-	TGTGCCAGCAGCTTCACCGGGAGCTCCTACAATGAGCAGTTCTTC	CASSFTGSSYNEQFF
TRBJ2-2	TRBV29-1	TRBD2	TGCAGCGTTGATGCGGCGGGAGTAGAAACCGGGGAGCTGTTTTTT	CSVDAAGVETGELFF
TRBJ1-1	TRBV30	TRBD1	TGTGCCTGGAGACAGGGGAGTAGCACTGAAGCTTTCTTT	CAWRQGSSTEAFF
TRBJ1-2	TRBV28	TRBD1	TGTGCCAGCAGTTCCGGGACAGGGGTTCGTCACCGGTACTATGGCTACACCTTC	CASSSGTGVRHRYYGYTF
TRBJ1-2	TRBV24-1	TRBD1	TGTGCCACCAGTGGGACAGGGGTAGACTATGGCTACACCTTC	CATSGTGVDYGYTF
TRBJ1-5	TRBV19	TRBD1	TGTGCCAGTAGTATTCCCACGCAGGGGGCGAATCAGCCCCAGCATTTT	CASSIPTQGANQPQHF
TRBJ2-1	TRBV3-1/TRBV3-2	TRBD2	TGTGCCAGCAGCCGTTTACCGGGGGGCTCCTACAATGAGCAGTTCTTC	CASSRLPGGSYNEQFF